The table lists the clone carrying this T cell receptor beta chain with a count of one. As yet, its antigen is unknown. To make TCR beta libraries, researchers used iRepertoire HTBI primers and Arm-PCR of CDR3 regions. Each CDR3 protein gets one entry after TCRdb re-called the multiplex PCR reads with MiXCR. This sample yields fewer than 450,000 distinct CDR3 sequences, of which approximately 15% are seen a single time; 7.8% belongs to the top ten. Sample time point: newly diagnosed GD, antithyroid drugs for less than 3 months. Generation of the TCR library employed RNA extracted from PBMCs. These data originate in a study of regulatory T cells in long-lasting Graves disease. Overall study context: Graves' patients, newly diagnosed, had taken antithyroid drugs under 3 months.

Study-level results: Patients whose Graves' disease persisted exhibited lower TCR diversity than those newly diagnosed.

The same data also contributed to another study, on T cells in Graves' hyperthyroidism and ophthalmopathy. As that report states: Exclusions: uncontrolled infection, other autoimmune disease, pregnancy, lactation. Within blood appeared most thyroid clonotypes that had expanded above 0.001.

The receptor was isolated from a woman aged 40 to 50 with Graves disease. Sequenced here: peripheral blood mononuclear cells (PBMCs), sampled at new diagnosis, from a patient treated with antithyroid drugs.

The CDR3 protein is CASSPPEVRGNEQFF. CDR3 nucleotide sequence: TGTGCCAGCAGCCCCCCGGAGGTGAGGGGCAATGAGCAGTTCTTC. The chain couples TRBV12-3 or TRBV12-4 to TRBJ2-1; D possibly uses TRBD1 or TRBD2 (5 bases each). The V end lost 6 bases, the J end lost 6 bases, and 18 bases lay between the germline ends. This CDR3 comprises 15 residues.